This TCR beta chain is drawn from a study of cytomegalovirus exposure and HLA in healthy donors. Looking at the study overall: Of all 400 or so donors who were genotyped, around 79% belonged to the Caucasian-associated ancestry cluster.

Concerning this clone: Its specificity is not known.

PCR was performed using 60 Vbeta and 13 Jbeta primers. Measured with immunoSEQ multiplex PCR; TCRdb has only the in-frame clones, and not every one. Seen here are some 240,000 clones, more than 75% observed once, and the top ten hold less than 4.5%. The CDR3 is 13 amino acids. Germline values: CDR1 SGHTA, CDR2 FQGTGA. V was pared by 4 bases and J by 0 bases, with 6 bases between. Findings and caveats of the study: In a later analysis, common viral pathogens appeared linked to several of the most significant clusters. With later analysis, a missense DCLRE1C variant became linked to TCR beta V- and J-gene trimming.

Specimen: PBMCs. The chain employs TRBV7-3 and TRBJ2-5; the D is unclear. The receptor comes from a male donor in good health and CMV-seronegative. The CDR3 region is CASSSRDQETQYF. CDR3 bases: TGTGCCAGCAGCTCCCGGGACCAAGAGACCCAGTACTTC.